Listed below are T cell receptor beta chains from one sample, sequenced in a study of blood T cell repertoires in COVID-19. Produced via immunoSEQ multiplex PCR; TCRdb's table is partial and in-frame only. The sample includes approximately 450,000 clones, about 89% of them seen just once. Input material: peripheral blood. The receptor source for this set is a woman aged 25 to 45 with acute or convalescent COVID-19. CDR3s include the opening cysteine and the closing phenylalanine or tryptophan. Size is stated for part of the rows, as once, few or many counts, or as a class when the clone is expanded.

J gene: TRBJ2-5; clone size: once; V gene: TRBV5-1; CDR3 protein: CASSLEGQLGETQYF
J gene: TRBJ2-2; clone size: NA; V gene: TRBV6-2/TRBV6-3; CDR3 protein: CASSYSERDYRNTGELFF
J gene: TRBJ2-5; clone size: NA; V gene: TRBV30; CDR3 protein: CAWTGGETQYF
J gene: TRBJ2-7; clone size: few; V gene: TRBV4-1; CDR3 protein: CASSLGTGTYEQYF
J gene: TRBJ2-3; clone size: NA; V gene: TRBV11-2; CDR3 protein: CASSLDGPDTQYF
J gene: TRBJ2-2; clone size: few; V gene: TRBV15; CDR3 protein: CATSQGANTGELFF
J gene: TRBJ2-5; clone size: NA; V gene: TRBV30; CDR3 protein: CAWTRRRLAKGETQYF
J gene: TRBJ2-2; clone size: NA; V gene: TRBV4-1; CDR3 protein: CASSQGARGQGNTGELFF
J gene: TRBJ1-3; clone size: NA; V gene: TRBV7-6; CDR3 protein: CASSLGSQGGNTIYF
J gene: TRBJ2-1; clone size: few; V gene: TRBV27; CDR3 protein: CASSLGTTYNEQFF
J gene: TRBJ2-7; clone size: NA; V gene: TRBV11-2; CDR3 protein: CASSLDRDRAFYEQYF
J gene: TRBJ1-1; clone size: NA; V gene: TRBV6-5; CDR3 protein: CASSRRGMNTEAFF
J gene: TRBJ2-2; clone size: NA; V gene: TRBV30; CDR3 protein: CAWSGQKNTGELFF
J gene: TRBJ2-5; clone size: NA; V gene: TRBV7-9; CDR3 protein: CASSLEARPRETQYF
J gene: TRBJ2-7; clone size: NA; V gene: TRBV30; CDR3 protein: CAWSVLNYEQYF
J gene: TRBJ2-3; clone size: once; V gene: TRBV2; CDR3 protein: CASSKLAGGTDTQYF
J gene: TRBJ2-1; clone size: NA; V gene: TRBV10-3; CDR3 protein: CAISESSGGFLAGGRSYNEQFF
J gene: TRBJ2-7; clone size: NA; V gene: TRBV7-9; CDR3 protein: CASSLGGTGTYEQYF
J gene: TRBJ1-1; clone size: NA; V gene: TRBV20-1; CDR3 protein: CSASRPAEAFF
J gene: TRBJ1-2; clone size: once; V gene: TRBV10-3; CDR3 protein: CAISESAPGHINYGYTF
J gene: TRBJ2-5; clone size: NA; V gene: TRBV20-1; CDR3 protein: CSASLAGEETQYF
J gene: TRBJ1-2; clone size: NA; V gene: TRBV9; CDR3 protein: CASSGGTGIRYGYTF
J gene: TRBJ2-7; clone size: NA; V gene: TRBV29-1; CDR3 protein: CSVEDGREGTIGEQYF
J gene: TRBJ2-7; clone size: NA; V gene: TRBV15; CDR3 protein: CATSREGQGSGEQYF
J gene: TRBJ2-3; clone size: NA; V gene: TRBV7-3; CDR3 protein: CASSVSGGAADTQYF
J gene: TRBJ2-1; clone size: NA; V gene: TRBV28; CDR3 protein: CASSPTRSLDNEQFF
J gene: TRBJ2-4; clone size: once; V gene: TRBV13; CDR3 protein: CASSLGRDSDIQYF
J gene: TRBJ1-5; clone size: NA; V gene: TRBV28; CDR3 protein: CAGAGGFSNQPQHF